A selection of T cell receptor beta chains follows, all from one sample in a study of cytomegalovirus exposure and HLA in healthy donors. Some clones are missing from TCRdb's copy, which holds only in-frame ones; the method was immunoSEQ multiplex PCR. The repertoire consists of some 200,000 clones, with over 75% occurring once and the leading ten covering 0.2% to 0.3%. The source material was PBMCs. The origin of the receptors is a girl in the first two years of life in good health and CMV-seronegative. Each CDR3 is given with its conserved first and last residue. The D gene is left open where the match is weak. Size is stated for part of the rows, as once, few or many counts, or as a class when the clone is expanded.

d_gene: TRBD1
j_gene: TRBJ2-6
v_gene: TRBV7-8
abundance: NA
CDR3aa: CASSSIEGQSSGANVLTF
CDR3nt: TGTGCCAGCAGCTCAATAGAGGGACAGTCCTCTGGGGCCAACGTCCTGACTTTC

d_gene: TRBD1
j_gene: TRBJ1-2
v_gene: TRBV27
abundance: once
CDR3aa: CASSLSSGDRTPYGYTF
CDR3nt: TGTGCCAGCAGTTTATCTTCGGGGGACAGGACTCCCTATGGCTACACCTTC

d_gene: TRBD1
j_gene: TRBJ1-6
v_gene: TRBV5-1
abundance: few
CDR3aa: CASSPGQGVTYNSPLHF
CDR3nt: TGCGCCAGCAGCCCCGGACAGGGGGTTACCTATAATTCACCCCTCCACTTT

d_gene: TRBD2
j_gene: TRBJ2-3
v_gene: TRBV12-5
abundance: NA
CDR3aa: CASGLGLATDTQYF
CDR3nt: TGTGCTAGTGGTTTGGGACTAGCAACAGATACGCAGTATTTT

d_gene: TRBD2
j_gene: TRBJ2-5
v_gene: TRBV19
abundance: once
CDR3aa: CASSLAGGPGSQETQYF
CDR3nt: TGTGCCAGTAGTCTAGCGGGGGGGCCGGGGAGCCAAGAGACCCAGTACTTC

d_gene: NA
j_gene: TRBJ2-1
v_gene: TRBV10-3
abundance: NA
CDR3aa: CAIRPGGIHEQFF
CDR3nt: TGTGCCATCAGGCCCGGAGGAATCCATGAGCAGTTCTTC

d_gene: TRBD2
j_gene: TRBJ2-1
v_gene: TRBV27
abundance: NA
CDR3aa: CASSPYTTSSGRARDEQFF
CDR3nt: TGTGCCAGCAGCCCCTACACGACTTCTAGCGGGAGGGCCAGGGATGAGCAGTTCTTC

d_gene: NA
j_gene: TRBJ1-1
v_gene: TRBV14
abundance: NA
CDR3aa: CASSSQGIYTEAFF
CDR3nt: TGTGCCAGCAGCTCCCAGGGTATCTACACTGAAGCTTTCTTT

d_gene: NA
j_gene: TRBJ2-5
v_gene: TRBV30
abundance: NA
CDR3aa: CAWAKTGGRETQYF
CDR3nt: TGTGCCTGGGCCAAGACAGGCGGGAGAGAGACCCAGTACTTC

d_gene: NA
j_gene: TRBJ2-3
v_gene: TRBV5-5
abundance: NA
CDR3aa: CASSFTQGSRTDTQYF
CDR3nt: TGTGCCAGCAGCTTCACTCAGGGGTCCCGCACAGATACGCAGTATTTT

d_gene: TRBD1
j_gene: TRBJ2-2
v_gene: TRBV27
abundance: NA
CDR3aa: CASMRQGHTGELFF
CDR3nt: TGTGCCAGCATGAGACAGGGCCACACCGGGGAGCTGTTTTTT

d_gene: NA
j_gene: TRBJ2-7
v_gene: TRBV6-5
abundance: NA
CDR3aa: CASSPGQIGYEQYF
CDR3nt: TGTGCCAGCAGCCCGGGACAAATCGGTTACGAGCAGTACTTC

d_gene: NA
j_gene: TRBJ1-1
v_gene: TRBV5-1
abundance: NA
CDR3aa: CASSLGVTGYTEAFF
CDR3nt: TGCGCCAGCAGCTTGGGGGTTACAGGGTACACTGAAGCTTTCTTT

d_gene: NA
j_gene: TRBJ2-1
v_gene: TRBV6-5
abundance: NA
CDR3aa: CASSYSIRGSDNEQFF
CDR3nt: TGTGCCAGCAGTTACTCGATCAGGGGCTCTGACAATGAGCAGTTCTTC

d_gene: TRBD1
j_gene: TRBJ2-7
v_gene: TRBV13
abundance: NA
CDR3aa: CASSSPTGGSTSSSYEQYF
CDR3nt: TGTGCCAGCAGCTCGCCGACAGGGGGGTCCACTTCTAGCTCCTACGAGCAGTACTTC

d_gene: TRBD1
j_gene: TRBJ2-5
v_gene: TRBV11-2
abundance: NA
CDR3aa: CASSFDREETQYF
CDR3nt: TGTGCCAGCAGCTTTGACAGGGAAGAGACCCAGTACTTC

d_gene: NA
j_gene: TRBJ2-3
v_gene: TRBV2
abundance: NA
CDR3aa: CASSATLATDTQYF
CDR3nt: TGTGCCAGCAGTGCCACACTAGCCACAGATACGCAGTATTTT

d_gene: TRBD1
j_gene: TRBJ1-2
v_gene: TRBV7-9
abundance: NA
CDR3aa: CASSLALGQGEGYTF
CDR3nt: TGTGCCAGCAGCTTAGCGCTGGGACAGGGTGAAGGCTACACCTTC

d_gene: NA
j_gene: TRBJ1-1
v_gene: TRBV18
abundance: NA
CDR3aa: CASSPIQGAEAFF
CDR3nt: TGTGCCAGCTCACCAATCCAGGGCGCTGAAGCTTTCTTT

d_gene: NA
j_gene: TRBJ1-1
v_gene: TRBV7-8
abundance: NA
CDR3aa: CASSPREGDGAFF
CDR3nt: TGTGCCAGCAGCCCCAGGGAAGGCGATGGAGCCTTCTTT

d_gene: TRBD1
j_gene: TRBJ2-7
v_gene: TRBV27
abundance: NA
CDR3aa: CASSFTYGQGAVLGYEQYF
CDR3nt: TGTGCCAGCAGTTTTACATACGGACAGGGGGCCGTGCTGGGGTACGAGCAGTACTTC

d_gene: TRBD2
j_gene: TRBJ2-3
v_gene: TRBV5-4
abundance: NA
CDR3aa: CASSLETGGDTQYF
CDR3nt: TGTGCCAGCAGCTTGGAGACGGGGGGGGATACGCAGTATTTT

d_gene: TRBD2
j_gene: TRBJ2-7
v_gene: TRBV2
abundance: NA
CDR3aa: CASNAGVSEQYF
CDR3nt: TGTGCCAGCAACGCGGGAGTTAGCGAGCAGTACTTC

d_gene: NA
j_gene: TRBJ1-1
v_gene: TRBV6-5
abundance: once
CDR3aa: CASTGRGEAFF
CDR3nt: TGTGCCAGCACCGGGCGGGGGGAAGCTTTCTTT

d_gene: NA
j_gene: TRBJ2-3
v_gene: TRBV6-6
abundance: NA
CDR3aa: CASTGGVTDTQYF
CDR3nt: TGTGCCAGCACGGGGGGCGTCACAGATACGCAGTATTTT

d_gene: NA
j_gene: TRBJ2-2
v_gene: TRBV19
abundance: NA
CDR3aa: CASSSPLRATGELFF
CDR3nt: TGTGCCAGTAGTAGCCCCTTACGCGCCACCGGGGAGCTGTTTTTT

d_gene: TRBD1
j_gene: TRBJ1-4
v_gene: TRBV4-1
abundance: NA
CDR3aa: CASSHIDRDEKLFF
CDR3nt: TGCGCCAGCAGCCACATAGACAGGGATGAAAAACTGTTTTTT

d_gene: TRBD1
j_gene: TRBJ1-1
v_gene: TRBV9
abundance: NA
CDR3aa: CASGTDLNTEAFF
CDR3nt: TGTGCCAGCGGGACAGACCTGAACACTGAAGCTTTCTTT

d_gene: NA
j_gene: TRBJ1-1
v_gene: TRBV28
abundance: NA
CDR3aa: CASSLPGEGTEAFF
CDR3nt: TGTGCCAGCAGTTTACCAGGGGAGGGGACTGAAGCTTTCTTT

d_gene: NA
j_gene: TRBJ2-7
v_gene: TRBV5-1
abundance: NA
CDR3aa: CASSLLWNQGFRHYEQYF
CDR3nt: TGCGCCAGCAGCTTACTGTGGAACCAGGGGTTCCGGCACTACGAGCAGTACTTC

d_gene: NA
j_gene: TRBJ2-7
v_gene: TRBV4-2
abundance: NA
CDR3aa: CASSPSRDLYEQYF
CDR3nt: TGTGCCAGCAGCCCGTCCCGGGACTTGTACGAGCAGTACTTC

d_gene: TRBD2
j_gene: TRBJ2-7
v_gene: TRBV5-1
abundance: NA
CDR3aa: CASSYQTSGAYEQYF
CDR3nt: TGCGCCAGCAGCTACCAGACTAGCGGGGCCTACGAGCAGTACTTC

d_gene: NA
j_gene: TRBJ2-5
v_gene: TRBV5-4
abundance: NA
CDR3aa: CASSTGHGETQYF
CDR3nt: TGTGCCAGCAGCACGGGACACGGAGAGACCCAGTACTTC

d_gene: TRBD2
j_gene: TRBJ2-5
v_gene: TRBV6-1
abundance: NA
CDR3aa: CASNGGGSQETQYF
CDR3nt: TGTGCCAGCAACGGCGGGGGAAGCCAAGAGACCCAGTACTTC

d_gene: TRBD2
j_gene: TRBJ2-5
v_gene: TRBV5-4
abundance: once
CDR3aa: CASSLSLAGGPETQYF
CDR3nt: TGTGCCAGCAGCTTGTCGCTAGCGGGGGGGCCGGAGACCCAGTACTTC

d_gene: NA
j_gene: TRBJ2-5
v_gene: TRBV7-3
abundance: NA
CDR3aa: CASSLTGTGQETQYF
CDR3nt: TGTGCCAGCAGCTTAACTGGCACAGGACAAGAGACCCAGTACTTC

d_gene: NA
j_gene: TRBJ2-3
v_gene: TRBV25-1
abundance: NA
CDR3aa: CASSATTDTQYF
CDR3nt: TGTGCCAGCAGTGCAACTACAGATACGCAGTATTTT

d_gene: TRBD2
j_gene: TRBJ2-3
v_gene: TRBV9
abundance: once
CDR3aa: CASSVGGSGSIWGTDTQYF
CDR3nt: TGTGCCAGCAGCGTAGGGGGCAGCGGGAGTATTTGGGGCACAGATACGCAGTATTTT

d_gene: TRBD2
j_gene: TRBJ2-7
v_gene: TRBV7-6
abundance: NA
CDR3aa: CASSSRTSGGYEQYF
CDR3nt: TGTGCCAGCAGCTCCAGGACTAGCGGGGGCTACGAGCAGTACTTC

d_gene: TRBD1
j_gene: TRBJ2-3
v_gene: TRBV4-2
abundance: NA
CDR3aa: CASSQYGQGIDTQYF
CDR3nt: TGTGCCAGCAGCCAATATGGACAGGGTATTGATACGCAGTATTTT

d_gene: TRBD2
j_gene: TRBJ2-1
v_gene: TRBV6-5
abundance: once
CDR3aa: CASSYQSGNGQFF
CDR3nt: TGTGCCAGCAGTTACCAAAGCGGGAACGGGCAGTTCTTC

d_gene: TRBD2
j_gene: TRBJ2-5
v_gene: TRBV4-3
abundance: NA
CDR3aa: CASSQGGLAGVWETQYF
CDR3nt: TGCGCCAGCAGCCAAGGGGGACTAGCGGGGGTGTGGGAGACCCAGTACTTC

d_gene: TRBD2
j_gene: TRBJ2-7
v_gene: TRBV6-1
abundance: NA
CDR3aa: CASSDRTSGSTAYEQYF
CDR3nt: TGTGCCAGCAGTGATAGGACTAGCGGGAGTACGGCCTACGAGCAGTACTTC

d_gene: NA
j_gene: TRBJ1-2
v_gene: TRBV7-9
abundance: NA
CDR3aa: CASSLLSRAVSRGGYTF
CDR3nt: TGTGCCAGCAGCTTATTATCTCGGGCCGTGAGCAGGGGTGGCTACACCTTC

d_gene: TRBD2
j_gene: TRBJ2-5
v_gene: TRBV30
abundance: NA
CDR3aa: CAWSSGGPREQYF
CDR3nt: TGTGCCTGGTCTTCGGGGGGGCCCAGGGAGCAGTACTTC

d_gene: TRBD1
j_gene: TRBJ2-7
v_gene: TRBV4-3
abundance: NA
CDR3aa: CASSQDVSRTGSYEQYF
CDR3nt: TGCGCCAGCAGCCAAGATGTTAGCAGGACAGGCTCCTACGAGCAGTACTTC

d_gene: NA
j_gene: TRBJ2-7
v_gene: TRBV6-5
abundance: once
CDR3aa: CASRDFAEQYF
CDR3nt: TGTGCCAGCAGGGACTTCGCCGAGCAGTACTTC

d_gene: NA
j_gene: TRBJ1-5
v_gene: TRBV27
abundance: NA
CDR3aa: CASASLRGAEQPQHF
CDR3nt: TGTGCCAGCGCCTCCCTCCGGGGGGCTGAACAGCCCCAGCATTTT

d_gene: NA
j_gene: TRBJ2-7
v_gene: TRBV4-3
abundance: NA
CDR3aa: CASSHAEGREQYF
CDR3nt: TGCGCCAGCAGCCACGCAGAGGGAAGGGAGCAGTACTTC

d_gene: TRBD2
j_gene: TRBJ2-4
v_gene: TRBV7-8
abundance: NA
CDR3aa: CASSRGGGKNIQYF
CDR3nt: TGTGCCAGCAGCCGCGGGGGAGGCAAAAACATTCAGTACTTC

d_gene: NA
j_gene: TRBJ1-6
v_gene: TRBV30
abundance: NA
CDR3aa: CAWSAAGLIFNSPLHF
CDR3nt: TGTGCCTGGAGTGCGGCAGGGCTCATCTTCAATTCACCCCTCCACTTT

d_gene: TRBD1
j_gene: TRBJ1-2
v_gene: TRBV5-6
abundance: NA
CDR3aa: CASSRFDRAYGYTF
CDR3nt: TGTGCCAGCAGCCGCTTCGACAGGGCCTATGGCTACACCTTC

d_gene: NA
j_gene: TRBJ2-1
v_gene: TRBV4-2
abundance: NA
CDR3aa: CASSQDPESGEQFF
CDR3nt: TGTGCCAGCAGCCAAGATCCCGAGTCGGGAGAGCAGTTCTTC

d_gene: TRBD1
j_gene: TRBJ1-2
v_gene: TRBV7-9
abundance: NA
CDR3aa: CASSFGTGNYGYTF
CDR3nt: TGTGCCAGCAGCTTCGGGACAGGGAACTATGGCTACACCTTC

d_gene: TRBD1
j_gene: TRBJ1-1
v_gene: TRBV5-1
abundance: NA
CDR3aa: CASSPYWTGGFTEAFF
CDR3nt: TGCGCCAGCAGCCCCTACTGGACAGGGGGCTTCACTGAAGCTTTCTTT

d_gene: NA
j_gene: TRBJ1-1
v_gene: TRBV4-2
abundance: NA
CDR3aa: CASSQVQDSLYATEAFF
CDR3nt: TGTGCCAGCAGCCAAGTCCAAGACTCCTTATACGCCACTGAAGCTTTCTTT

d_gene: NA
j_gene: TRBJ2-6
v_gene: TRBV7-8
abundance: NA
CDR3aa: CASSLDRSSGANVLTF
CDR3nt: TGTGCCAGCAGCTTAGACAGAAGCTCTGGGGCCAACGTCCTGACTTTC